The 25 T cell receptor beta chains below all came from one sample that was sequenced in a study of T cell repertoires in cytomegalovirus infection. For these receptors, no antigen is known. Each CDR3 protein gets one entry after TCRdb re-called the reads with MiXCR. The data contain some 480,000 distinct CDR3 sequences, about 33% of them seen just once; the ten biggest clones take up roughly 15%. The sequences come from cultured PBMCs, collected from culture after CMV antigen stimulation. The receptors were sampled from a human donor in good health (CMV status not recorded). Some clones in this sample may be carry-over from other donors' samples.

The rearrangement links TRBV24-1 to TRBJ1-2; D might be TRBD1 (5 bases). CDR1 is KGHDR and CDR2 is SFDVKD in the germline V gene. Trimming removed 3 bases at V and 7 bases at J, with 14 bases between. The CDR3 has 14 amino acids. CDR3 nucleotide sequence: TGTGCCACCAGTGATCCTCCTGGGGCCGGTGGCTACACCTTC. It specifies CATSDPPGAGGYTF.

This clonotype was counted many times. The CDR3 is CASSFYPPEPPEAFF. CDR3 nucleotides: TGTGCCAGCAGTTTCTACCCACCAGAACCCCCTGAAGCTTTCTTT. The chain employs TRBV7-2 and TRBJ1-1, with no clear D. The CDR3 is 15 residues long. Trimming left V 6 bases short and J 6 bases short, with 20 bases between. CDR1 SGHTA and CDR2 FQGNSA come from the germline V gene.

The genes are TRBV28 and TRBJ2-7; 8 nucleotides agree with TRBD1. J was trimmed by 5 bases and V by 7 bases; bases with no gene match: 13. The CDR3 totals 15 residues. Germline V gene lookup returns CDR1 MDHEN and CDR2 SYDVKM. The CDR3 reads CASNPSGQGINEQYF. The DNA of the CDR3 is TGTGCCAGCAACCCTTCCGGACAGGGCATCAACGAGCAGTACTTC. The full variable domain, its missing parts supplied by reference TRBV28 and TRBJ2-7, is DVKVTQSSRYLVKRTGEKVFLECVQDMDHENMFWYRQDPGLGLRLIYFSYDVKMKEKGDIPEGYSVSREKKERFSLILESASTNQTSMYLCASNPSGQGINEQYFGPGTRLTVT.

The sample holds a few counts of this clonotype. The chain has TRBV7-2 and TRBJ1-2, with a tentative D call TRBD1 (6 bases). The ends were cut back, 5 bases at V and 6 bases at J, with 19 bases in the middle. Germline V CDR1 and CDR2: SGHTA, FQGNSA. This CDR3 is built from 15 residues. CDR3 protein: CASSRGGRAADGYTF. The CDR3 DNA follows: TGTGCCAGCAGCCGGGGGGGCAGGGCCGCCGATGGCTACACCTTC. The full variable domain, with the rest looked up from reference TRBV7-2 and TRBJ1-2, is GAGVSQSPSNKVTEKGKDVELRCDPISGHTALYWYRQSLGQGLEFLIYFQGNSAPDKSGLPSDRFSAERTGGSVSTLTIQRTQQEDSAVYLCASSRGGRAADGYTFGSGTRLTVV.

The V and J genes are TRBV28 and TRBJ2-2; TRBD2 aligns across 12 bases. Trimming at V came to 4 bases and at J to 7 bases, leaving 4 bases not matched to a gene. Germline CDR1 MDHEN, CDR2 SYDVKM. The CDR3 runs 15 residues. The CDR3 here is CASSSSGRANGELFF. Written as DNA, the CDR3 is TGTGCCAGCAGTTCTAGCGGGAGGGCCAACGGGGAGCTGTTTTTT.

This clonotype was counted at least ten times. The chain employs TRBV11-2 and TRBJ2-1; 10 bases map to TRBD2. Germline trimming cut 2 bases from V and 9 bases from J; bases unmatched to any gene: 7. Looked up from germline, CDR1 is SGHAT and CDR2 is FQNNGV. CDR3 length: 15 residues. The CDR3 loop reads CASSLRLAGEGEQFF. As DNA, the CDR3 is TGTGCCAGCAGCTTAAGGCTAGCGGGAGAGGGTGAGCAGTTCTTC. The complete variable domain, with remaining parts taken from reference TRBV11-2 and TRBJ2-1, reads EAGVAQSPRYKIIEKRQSVAFWCNPISGHATLYWYQQILGQGPKLLIQFQNNGVVDDSQLPKDRFSAERLKGVDSTLKIQPAKLEDSAVYLCASSLRLAGEGEQFFGPGTRLTVL.

Details on this clonotype: At one boundary the junction diverges from the germline segment, which might be a read error. The rearrangement uses TRBV28 and TRBJ2-7; D unresolved. The CDR3 spans 14 residues. CDR1 and CDR2 from the germline V gene are MDHEN and SYDVKM. The CDR3 reads CASSLSARSSEQYF. CDR3 DNA: TGTGCCAGCAGTTTATCGGCCCGATCCTCCGAGCAGTACTTC. The variable domain in full, with the rest retrieved from reference TRBV28 and TRBJ2-7, is DVKVTQSSRYLVKRTGEKVFLECVQDMDHENMFWYRQDPGLGLRLIYFSYDVKMKEKGDIPEGYSVSREKKERFSLILESASTNQTSMYLCASSLSARSSEQYFGPGTRLTVT.

This clonotype occurred many times. The chain joins TRBV7-2 to TRBJ2-1; D is unresolved. CDR3 length: 14 residues. Germline V gene sequence: CDR1 SGHTA, CDR2 FQGNSA. V lost 3 bases to trimming and J lost 7 bases, with 13 bases between them. The CDR3 sequence is CASSFVKLVNEQFF. CDR3 DNA: TGTGCCAGCAGCTTCGTAAAACTGGTGAATGAGCAGTTCTTC.

As to this clonotype: The junction departs from the called germline gene at one end, perhaps through a read error. The chain uses TRBV5-3 and TRBJ1-6; D gene unclear. TRBV5-3 is designated an ORF whose function remains uncertain. CDR3 length: 13 residues. The CDR3 DNA is TGTGCCAGCAGCTTGGCCTCGGAGTCACCCCTCCACTTT. Residues: CASSLASESPLHF.

The sample holds one count of this clonotype. The DNA for the CDR3 is TGTGCCAGCAGCTCCAGAGACTACAGCTCTGGAAACACCATATATTTT. This sequence encodes CASSSRDYSSGNTIYF. The chain recombines TRBV5-5 with TRBJ1-3; D not certain. V was clipped by 3 bases and J by 0 bases, with 13 bases between them. The germline V gene has CDR1 SGHKS and CDR2 YYEKEE (reference sequence). This CDR3 has 16 amino acids.

Only a few counts were recorded for this clonotype. A read error may produce the germline difference seen at one junction end. The chain links TRBV5-1 to TRBJ1-2, with D unclear. The CDR3 covers 13 residues. Germline V gene sequence: CDR1 SGHRS, CDR2 YFSETQ. CDR3 sequence: CASSLEGLPVPSF. The CDR3 DNA sequence: TGCGCCAGCAGCTTGGAAGGGCTCCCGGTTCCTTCCTTC.

V and J are TRBV7-9 and TRBJ2-5; no clear D. The V gene's germline CDR1 is SEHNR and CDR2 FQNEAQ (reference sequence). This CDR3 spans 13 amino acids. V gave up 6 bases and J gave up 0 bases, with 8 bases separating them. The CDR3 is CASRPLYQETQYF. In DNA form, the CDR3 reads TGTGCCAGCAGACCCTTGTACCAAGAGACCCAGTACTTC.

This clonotype was counted a few times. V and J are TRBV7-2 and TRBJ1-5; a weak D match, TRBD1 (5 bases). The CDR3 extends over 16 amino acids. Per the germline V gene, CDR1 is SGHTA and CDR2 is FQGNSA. V was clipped by 7 bases and J by 2 bases, with 18 bases between them. The CDR3 region has the DNA TGTGCCAGCAACCCTATGGGGGGGGTAGGCAATCAGCCCCAGCATTTT. Translated, it gives CASNPMGGVGNQPQHF.

Here the CDR3 DNA reads TGTGCCATCAGCCGGGCCCGGGACTCCTCCTACAATGAGCAGTTCTTC. Amino acids: CAISRARDSSYNEQFF. The chain combines TRBV10-3 with TRBJ2-1; possible D gene TRBD2, 6 bases. This CDR3 has 16 amino acids. Trimming took off 6 bases at V and 0 bases at J, with 15 bases between the two ends. Germline lookup yields CDR1 ENHRY and CDR2 SYGVKD.

This clonotype has at least ten counts. The chain uses TRBV7-8 and TRBJ2-2, with 10 bases matching TRBD2. V shed 2 bases, J shed 7 bases, and the junction held 10 bases outside the gene matches. The CDR3 totals 17 residues. CDR1 and CDR2 from the germline V gene are SGHVS and FQNEAQ. CDR3: CASSLNRLAGVNGELFF. The CDR3 DNA sequence: TGTGCCAGCAGCTTAAATCGGCTAGCGGGAGTAAACGGGGAGCTGTTTTTT.

This clonotype was detected a few times. The chain employs TRBV7-2 and TRBJ1-5; D gene ambiguous. The CDR3 totals 15 residues. Trimming took off 3 bases at V and 7 bases at J, with 16 bases between the two ends. Per the germline V gene, CDR1 is SGHTA and CDR2 is FQGNSA. CDR3 sequence reads: CASSFQVAVRQPQHF. Here the CDR3 DNA reads TGTGCCAGCAGCTTTCAGGTGGCCGTACGGCAGCCCCAGCATTTT. Filled out from reference TRBV7-2 and TRBJ1-5, the complete variable domain reads GAGVSQSPSNKVTEKGKDVELRCDPISGHTALYWYRQSLGQGLEFLIYFQGNSAPDKSGLPSDRFSAERTGGSVSTLTIQRTQQEDSAVYLCASSFQVAVRQPQHFGDGTRLSIL.

This clonotype was seen at least ten times. V and J are TRBV7-2 and TRBJ2-3; TRBD2 is a possible D gene (6 bases). The CDR3 loop spans 15 amino acids. The V gene's germline CDR1 is SGHTA and CDR2 FQGNSA. Trimming cost V 7 bases and J 5 bases, with 19 bases left between them. The CDR3 region has the DNA TGTGCCAGCAACCCCGGCGTGGGAGGTCTAGATACGCAGTATTTT. The encoded protein is CASNPGVGGLDTQYF.

This rearrangement joins TRBV12-3 or TRBV12-4 to TRBJ2-1, with D perhaps matching TRBD1 (5 bases). The CDR3 contains 12 residues. Trimming stripped 5 bases from V and 9 bases from J, with 11 bases between. The CDR3 coding sequence is TGTGCCAGCAGTCTGATTGGGGCTGAGCAGTTCTTC. Amino acid sequence: CASSLIGAEQFF.

The chain couples TRBV28 to TRBJ2-1; D is unclear. V was clipped by 1 base and J by 3 bases, with 13 bases between them. The length of the CDR3 is 16 residues. The germline V gene encodes CDR1 MDHEN and CDR2 SYDVKM. The chain's CDR3 is CASSLLSSGFYNEQFF. DNA of the CDR3: TGTGCCAGCAGTTTATTGTCTAGTGGGTTCTACAATGAGCAGTTCTTC.

Many counts were recorded for this clonotype. The CDR3: CASSFRQGGNTEAFF. CDR3 bases: TGTGCCAGCAGCTTCCGACAGGGGGGGAACACTGAAGCTTTCTTT. V usage is TRBV7-2 and J usage is TRBJ1-1, with TRBD1 matching over 9 bases. Germline V gene data show CDR1 as SGHTA and CDR2 as FQGNSA. V lost 3 bases to trimming and J lost 1 base; unmatched junction nucleotides: 3. The CDR3 extends over 15 amino acids. Supplemented by reference TRBV7-2 and TRBJ1-1, the full variable domain reads GAGVSQSPSNKVTEKGKDVELRCDPISGHTALYWYRQSLGQGLEFLIYFQGNSAPDKSGLPSDRFSAERTGGSVSTLTIQRTQQEDSAVYLCASSFRQGGNTEAFFGQGTRLTVV.

The gene calls are TRBV19 and TRBJ2-1; 10 bases line up with TRBD2. The germline gives CDR1 LNHDA, CDR2 SQIVND (reference sequence). After removal of 5 bases from V and 4 bases from J, the junction contained 8 bases not matched to a gene. The CDR3 is made up of 16 amino acids. CDR3 nucleotide sequence: TGTGCCAGTAGTCGGGCGAGGACTAGCGGATACAATGAGCAGTTCTTC. It yields the protein CASSRARTSGYNEQFF.

This clonotype was recorded a few times. This chain joins TRBV7-8 and TRBJ2-2; the D gene is possibly TRBD2 (5 bases). Germline V CDR1 and CDR2: SGHVS, FQNEAQ. This CDR3 contains 15 residues. V lost 6 bases and J lost 3, with 14 bases in between. The chain's CDR3 is CASSKPGLDTGELFF. Here the CDR3 DNA reads TGTGCCAGCAGTAAACCCGGACTGGACACCGGGGAGCTGTTTTTT.

This clonotype came up many times. The rearrangement links TRBV12-3 or TRBV12-4 to TRBJ2-2, with 11 bases matching TRBD2. This CDR3 is 16 amino acids long. After removal of 6 bases from V and 1 base from J, the junction contained 4 bases not matched to a gene. In DNA form, the CDR3 reads TGTGCCAGCAGCTATACTAGCGGGAGGAACACCGGGGAGCTGTTTTTT. As protein: CASSYTSGRNTGELFF.

The chain uses TRBV28 and TRBJ2-1, with 8 bases lining up with TRBD2. The CDR3 is 17 amino acids. The germline V gene encodes CDR1 MDHEN and CDR2 SYDVKM. The V gene end was trimmed by 0 bases and the J gene end by 6 bases; junction bases not matched to a gene: 10. CDR3 bases: TGTGCCAGCAGTTTATGGCTAGCGGGCGGGAAAGCCAATGAGCAGTTCTTC. Its translation is CASSLWLAGGKANEQFF.

CDR3 sequence reads: CAIREVSSTDTQYF. The DNA for the CDR3 is TGTGCCATCAGGGAAGTCTCTAGCACAGATACGCAGTATTTT. The genes are TRBV10-3 and TRBJ2-3; D not certain. The CDR3 extends over 14 amino acids. Deletions cut 6 bases from V and 0 bases from J, with 10 bases between. CDR1 is ENHRY, CDR2 SYGVKD, per germline.